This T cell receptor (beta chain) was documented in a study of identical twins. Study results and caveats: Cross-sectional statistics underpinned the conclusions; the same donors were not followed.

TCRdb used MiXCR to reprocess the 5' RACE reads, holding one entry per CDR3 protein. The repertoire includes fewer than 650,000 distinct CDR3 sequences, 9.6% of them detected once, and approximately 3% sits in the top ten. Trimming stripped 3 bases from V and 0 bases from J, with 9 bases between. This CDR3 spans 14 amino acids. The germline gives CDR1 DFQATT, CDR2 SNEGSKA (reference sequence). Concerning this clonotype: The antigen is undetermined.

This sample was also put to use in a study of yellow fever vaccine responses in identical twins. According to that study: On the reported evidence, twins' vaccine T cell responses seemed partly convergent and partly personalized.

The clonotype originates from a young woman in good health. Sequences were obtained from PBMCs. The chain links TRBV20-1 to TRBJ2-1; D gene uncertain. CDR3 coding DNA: TGCAGTGCTAGGGCCGGAGACTCCTACAATGAGCAGTTCTTC. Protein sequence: CSARAGDSYNEQFF.